Below are 18 T cell receptor beta chains sequenced from a single sample in a study of T cell responses to AZD1222 COVID-19 vaccine. Some clones are missing from TCRdb's copy, which holds only in-frame ones; the method was immunoSEQ multiplex PCR. The repertoire holds approximately 130,000 clones, with roughly 93% as singletons. The source was peripheral blood, collected on day 0 of AZD1222 vaccination. The receptors shown here come from an adult in good health.

This chain joins TRBV6-5 and TRBJ2-5; no reliable D call. Germline CDR1 MNHEY, CDR2 SVGAGI. Trimming left V 0 bases short and J 4 bases short, with 9 bases between. There are 14 residues in the CDR3. The CDR3 DNA reads TGTGCCAGCAGTTACTCGGGTGCAGCAGAGACCCAGTACTTC. Translated: CASSYSGAAETQYF.

The chain has TRBV6-5 and TRBJ1-1; D gene ambiguous. The V gene's germline CDR1 is MNHEY and CDR2 SVGAGI. V shed 8 bases and J shed 1 base, with 14 bases lying between them. This CDR3 contains 14 residues. The CDR3 reads CASRWAVTNTEAFF. The CDR3 DNA sequence: TGTGCCAGCCGTTGGGCAGTCACGAACACTGAAGCTTTCTTT.

The V and J genes are TRBV15 and TRBJ1-5; no definite D call. Germline V gene data show CDR1 as LNHNV and CDR2 as YYDKDF (reference sequence). The CDR3 loop spans 16 amino acids. The V and J ends lost 5 bases and 0 bases respectively, with 14 bases between them. This chain's CDR3 is CATSGLGIYSNQPQHF. The DNA of the CDR3 is TGTGCCACCAGCGGCCTCGGGATCTATAGCAATCAGCCCCAGCATTTT.

This rearrangement joins TRBV25-1 to TRBJ2-2; D may be TRBD1 (6 bases). Germline V gives CDR1 MGHDK, CDR2 SYGVNS. Trimming shortened V by 8 bases and J by 0 bases, and 10 bases separated the two germline ends. CDR3 length: 14 residues. In DNA, the CDR3 is TGTGCCAGCCGGGACACCGCGAACACCGGGGAGCTGTTTTTT. It specifies CASRDTANTGELFF.

V is TRBV7-9 and J is TRBJ1-6, with D maybe TRBD1 (5 bases). There are 15 residues in the CDR3. V lost 3 bases and J 7 bases, leaving 13 bases between the germline ends. Germline loops: CDR1 SEHNR, CDR2 FQNEAQ (reference sequence). CDR3 nucleotide sequence: TGTGCCAGCAGCTTTTGGCAGGGAGAAAATTCACCCCTCCACTTT. Its protein is CASSFWQGENSPLHF.

Comments on this clone: This same CDR3 is encoded by further DNA sequences in the sample. The chain has TRBV9 and TRBJ1-2; a possible D gene is TRBD1 (5 bases). Germline lookup yields CDR1 SGDLS and CDR2 YYNGEE. CDR3 length: 16 amino acids. With 0 bases removed from V and 4 bases from J, the gap between germline ends came to 16 bases. This chain's CDR3 is CASSVADGGARYGYTF. CDR3 in DNA: TGTGCCAGCAGCGTAGCTGATGGAGGGGCTCGCTATGGCTACACCTTC.

The chain is built from TRBV18 and TRBJ2-5; D is perhaps TRBD1 (5 bases). V shed 7 bases and J shed 4 bases, with 19 bases lying between them. The CDR3 is 15 amino acids. CDR1 KGHSH and CDR2 LQKENI come from the germline V gene. As DNA, the CDR3 is TGTGCCAGCTTCACCACCAGGGCTTTGGGAGAGACCCAGTACTTC. Its protein product is CASFTTRALGETQYF. Complete variable domain (other parts from reference TRBV18 and TRBJ2-5): NAGVMQNPRHLVRRRGQEARLRCSPMKGHSHVYWYRQLPEEGLKFMVYLQKENIIDESGMPKERFSAEFPKEGPSILRIQQVVRGDSAAYFCASFTTRALGETQYFGPGTRLLVL.

The chain is built from TRBV20-1 and TRBJ1-5, with D unresolved. The germline CDR1 and CDR2 sequences are DFQATT and SNEGSKA (reference sequence). The CDR3 loop spans 11 amino acids. V shed 6 bases and J shed 12 bases, with 15 bases lying between them. CDR3 region: CSALGEGLQHF. The CDR3 region has the DNA TGCAGTGCCCTGGGAGAGGGCCTCCAGCATTTT.

The V gene is TRBV6-2 or TRBV6-3, the J gene TRBJ2-3; 7 positions match TRBD1. Germline CDR1 reads MNHEY; CDR2 reads SVGEGT. V lost 3 bases to trimming and J lost 13 bases; unmatched junction nucleotides: 22. CDR3 length: 17 residues. Written as DNA, the CDR3 is TGTGCCAGCAGTTATGGGACAGCCCGTTTCACAGATACTTGGAAGTATTTT. Its translation: CASSYGTARFTDTWKYF.

Only one count was recorded for this clone. This chain uses TRBV2 with TRBJ1-2; D is undetermined. Germline lookup yields CDR1 SNHLY and CDR2 FYNNEI. The CDR3 sequence is 13 residues long. Deletions cut 7 bases from V and 1 base from J, with 10 bases between. In nucleotides, the CDR3 is TGTGCCAGCATGGGAAGAGTTAACTATGGCTACACCTTC. Its translation: CASMGRVNYGYTF.

V and J are TRBV19 and TRBJ1-2; D is undetermined. The CDR3 loop spans 14 amino acids. Germline V gives CDR1 LNHDA, CDR2 SQIVND (reference sequence). V was shortened by 6 bases and J by 4 bases, with 15 bases between the two germline ends. In DNA, the CDR3 is TGTGCCAGTAGGACCCCGACGGGAACCTATGGCTACACCTTC. It codes for CASRTPTGTYGYTF.

The chain uses TRBV20-1 and TRBJ2-7; the D is unclear. This CDR3 is 11 amino acids long. Germline V gene data show CDR1 as DFQATT and CDR2 as SNEGSKA (reference sequence). Trimming removed 1 base from V and 7 bases from J, with 8 bases in between. The CDR3: CSARVHQEQYF. The CDR3 DNA reads as TGCAGTGCTAGAGTCCATCAGGAGCAGTACTTC.

The rearrangement joins TRBV5-4 to TRBJ2-1; tentatively, D is TRBD1 (5 bases). Trimming took 0 bases from V and 8 from J, leaving 9 bases between them. From germline, CDR1 is SGHNT and CDR2 YYREEE (reference sequence). The CDR3 is made up of 13 amino acids. DNA of the CDR3: TGTGCCAGCAGCTTGGACAGGTGGGATGAGCAGTTCTTC. Translated: CASSLDRWDEQFF.

The chain is built from TRBV25-1 and TRBJ1-2, with a tentative D call TRBD1 (5 bases). The CDR3 sequence is 14 residues long. Between the trimmed V and J ends, which lost 3 bases and 8 bases, there was a span of 16 bases. The V gene's germline CDR1 is MGHDK and CDR2 SYGVNS. As DNA, the CDR3 is TGTGCCAGCAGTGAGACCGGGGGAGTAAACGGCTACACCTTC. Translating it yields CASSETGGVNGYTF.

The chain has TRBV19 and TRBJ2-1; 10 nucleotides agree with TRBD1. Germline CDR1 is LNHDA and CDR2 is SQIVND (reference sequence). V lost 6 bases, J lost 9 bases, and 8 bases stayed unmatched. The CDR3 length is 14 residues. The CDR3 region has the DNA TGTGCCAGTAGGACGACAGGGGGCGCGCGTGAGCAGTTCTTC. Its translation: CASRTTGGAREQFF.

J is TRBJ1-4 and V is TRBV7-9; D is perhaps TRBD1 (5 bases). CDR3 length: 14 residues. The germline gives CDR1 SEHNR, CDR2 FQNEAQ (reference sequence). Between the trimmed V and J ends, which lost 5 bases and 7 bases, there was a span of 14 bases. The CDR3 protein is CASSLWTHPEKLFF. Here the CDR3 DNA reads TGTGCCAGCAGCCTCTGGACACATCCTGAAAAACTGTTTTTT.

The chain has TRBV4-1 and TRBJ2-7; D may be TRBD1 (5 bases). V was pared by 2 bases and J by 1 base, with 6 bases between. CDR1 and CDR2 from the germline V gene are MGHRA and YSYEKL. The length of the CDR3 is 13 residues. CDR3 in DNA: TGCGCCAGCAGCCAACAGGGTTCCTACGAGCAGTACTTC. It specifies CASSQQGSYEQYF.

This chain joins TRBV11-1 and TRBJ1-3; 9 nucleotides line up with TRBD1. Germline CDR1 and CDR2: SGHAT and FQDESV (reference sequence). After removal of 4 bases from V and 2 bases from J, the junction contained 3 bases not matched to a gene. This CDR3 is 15 amino acids long. CDR3 sequence reads: CASSSTGGTGNTIYF. The CDR3 region has the DNA TGTGCCAGCAGCTCGACAGGGGGGACTGGAAACACCATATATTTT.